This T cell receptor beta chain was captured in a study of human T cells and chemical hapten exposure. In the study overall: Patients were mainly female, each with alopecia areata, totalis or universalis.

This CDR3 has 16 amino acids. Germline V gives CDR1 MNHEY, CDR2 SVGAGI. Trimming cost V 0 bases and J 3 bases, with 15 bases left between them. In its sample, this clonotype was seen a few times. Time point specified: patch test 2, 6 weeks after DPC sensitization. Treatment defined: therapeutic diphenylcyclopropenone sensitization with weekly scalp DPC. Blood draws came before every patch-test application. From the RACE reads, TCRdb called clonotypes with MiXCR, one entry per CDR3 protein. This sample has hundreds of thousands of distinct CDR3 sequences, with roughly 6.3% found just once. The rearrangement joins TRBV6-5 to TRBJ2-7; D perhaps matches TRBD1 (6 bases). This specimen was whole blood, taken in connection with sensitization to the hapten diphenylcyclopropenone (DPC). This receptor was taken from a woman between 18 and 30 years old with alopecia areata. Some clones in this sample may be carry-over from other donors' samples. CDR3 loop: CASSYSLSGHHYEQYF. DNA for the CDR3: TGTGCCAGCAGTTACTCGTTGTCGGGACACCACTACGAGCAGTACTTC.